The count of the clone carrying this TCR beta chain is one. V lost 7 bases and J 7 bases, leaving 8 bases between the germline ends. In germline, CDR1 is SNHLY, CDR2 FYNNEI. The CDR3 contains 12 residues. Study processing details: Researchers report that nucleated cell counts were estimated from reference gene primer amplification. Some clones are missing from TCRdb's copy, which holds only in-frame ones; the method was immunoSEQ multiplex PCR. V, J and clone size are those of that table, while D and trimming were read from the DNA. Among 200,000 to 300,000 clones listed, about 90% were seen once. The data were taken from a study of blood T cell repertoires in COVID-19. Study summary: PBMCs, B-cell-depleted T cells, or T cells provided the cDNA or gDNA that made up the material.

The V gene is TRBV2, the J gene TRBJ1-6; D gene unclear. The receptor was isolated from a woman in her forties who had been exposed to COVID-19. Specimen: PBMCs or T cells enriched from blood (not recorded which). CDR3 coding DNA: TGTGCCAGCAACAACGGGAATTCACCCCTCCACTTT. Its translation is CASNNGNSPLHF.